This TCR beta chain was captured by sequencing in a study of T cells after yellow fever vaccination. The CDR3 is 17 amino acids. The germline gives CDR1 MGHRA, CDR2 YSYEKL. V lost 1 base and J lost 2; bases outside the gene matches: 8. TCRdb reprocessed the 5' RACE reads via MiXCR and lists one record per CDR3 protein. The profile shows some 560,000 distinct CDR3 sequences, about 15% of them singletons. The chain couples TRBV4-1 to TRBJ1-2, with 9 positions matching TRBD1. The sequence derives from a man younger than 35 who received the YFV17D yellow fever vaccine. This specimen consisted of PBMCs, obtained more than 4 days after the first yellow fever vaccination. DNA of the CDR3: TGCGCCAGCAGCCAAGGTCCTAGGACAGGGGAGAACTATGGCTACACCTTC. Its translation is CASSQGPRTGENYGYTF.